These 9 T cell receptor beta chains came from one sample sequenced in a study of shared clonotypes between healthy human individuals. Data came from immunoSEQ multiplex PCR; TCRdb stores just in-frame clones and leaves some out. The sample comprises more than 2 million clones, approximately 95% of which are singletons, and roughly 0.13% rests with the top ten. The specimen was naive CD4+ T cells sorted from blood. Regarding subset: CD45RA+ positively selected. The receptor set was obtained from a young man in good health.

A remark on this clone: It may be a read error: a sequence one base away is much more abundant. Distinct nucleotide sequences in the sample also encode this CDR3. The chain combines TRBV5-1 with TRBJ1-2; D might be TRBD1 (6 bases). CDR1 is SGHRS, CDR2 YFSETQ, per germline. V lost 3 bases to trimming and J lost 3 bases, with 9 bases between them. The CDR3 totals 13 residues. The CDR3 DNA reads TGCGCCAGCAGCTCGACAGGCGACTATGGCTACACCTTC. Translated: CASSSTGDYGYTF.

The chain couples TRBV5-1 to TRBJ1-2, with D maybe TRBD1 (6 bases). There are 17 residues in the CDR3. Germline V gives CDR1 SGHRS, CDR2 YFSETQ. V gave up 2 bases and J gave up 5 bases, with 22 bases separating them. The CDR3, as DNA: TGCGCCAGCAGCTTCGACGCTGGACAGCTCCTCTCTTATGGCTACACCTTC. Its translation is CASSFDAGQLLSYGYTF.

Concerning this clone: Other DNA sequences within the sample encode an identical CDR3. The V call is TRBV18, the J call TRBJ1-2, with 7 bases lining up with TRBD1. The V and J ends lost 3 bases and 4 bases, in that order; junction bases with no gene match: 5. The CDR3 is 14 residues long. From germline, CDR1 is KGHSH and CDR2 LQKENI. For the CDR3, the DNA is TGTGCCAGCTCACCTGGGACAGTTGGCTATGGCTACACCTTC. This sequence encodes CASSPGTVGYGYTF.

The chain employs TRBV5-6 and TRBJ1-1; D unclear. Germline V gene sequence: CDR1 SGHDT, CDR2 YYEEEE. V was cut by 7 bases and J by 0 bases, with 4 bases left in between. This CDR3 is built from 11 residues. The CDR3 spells CASRLNTEAFF. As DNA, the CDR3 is TGTGCCAGCCGCCTGAACACTGAAGCTTTCTTT.

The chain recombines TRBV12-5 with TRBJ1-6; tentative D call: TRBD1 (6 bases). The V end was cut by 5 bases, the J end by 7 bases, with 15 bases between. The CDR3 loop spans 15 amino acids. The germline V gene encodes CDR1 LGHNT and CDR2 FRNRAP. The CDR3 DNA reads TGTGCTAGTGGTGGAGGGGGTTTAAGAAATTCACCCCTCCACTTT. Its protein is CASGGGGLRNSPLHF.

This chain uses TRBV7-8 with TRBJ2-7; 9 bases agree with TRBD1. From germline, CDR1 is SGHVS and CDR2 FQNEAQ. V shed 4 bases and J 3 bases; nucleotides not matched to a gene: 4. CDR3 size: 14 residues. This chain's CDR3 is CASSWVGQGYEQYF. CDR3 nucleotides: TGTGCCAGCAGCTGGGTGGGACAGGGCTACGAGCAGTACTTC. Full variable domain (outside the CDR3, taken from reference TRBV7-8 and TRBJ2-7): GAGVSQSPRYKVAKRGQDVALRCDPISGHVSLFWYQQALGQGPEFLTYFQNEAQLDKSGLPSDRFFAERPEGSVSTLKIQRTQQEDSAVYLCASSWVGQGYEQYFGPGTRLTVT.

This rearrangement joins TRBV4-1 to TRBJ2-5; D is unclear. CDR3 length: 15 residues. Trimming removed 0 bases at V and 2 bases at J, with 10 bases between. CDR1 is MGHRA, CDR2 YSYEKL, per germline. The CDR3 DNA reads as TGCGCCAGCAGCCAAGATCGAGCGTCTCAAGAGACCCAGTACTTC. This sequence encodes CASSQDRASQETQYF.

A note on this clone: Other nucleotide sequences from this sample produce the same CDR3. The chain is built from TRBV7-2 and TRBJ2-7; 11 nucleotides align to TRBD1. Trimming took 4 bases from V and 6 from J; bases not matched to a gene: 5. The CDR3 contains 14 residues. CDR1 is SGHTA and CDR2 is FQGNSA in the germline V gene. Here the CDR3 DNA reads TGTGCCAGCAGCTCCTGGACAGGGGGCAGCGAGCAGTACTTC. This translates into CASSSWTGGSEQYF.

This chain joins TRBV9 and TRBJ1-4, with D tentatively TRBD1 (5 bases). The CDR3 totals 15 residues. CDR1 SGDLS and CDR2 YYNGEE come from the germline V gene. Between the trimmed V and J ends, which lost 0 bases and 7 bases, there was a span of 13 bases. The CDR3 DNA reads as TGTGCCAGCAGCGTAGTTTGGGGGTTTGGTGAAAAACTGTTTTTT. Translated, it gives CASSVVWGFGEKLFF.